A single sample gave rise to the 20 T cell receptor beta chains below, sequenced in a study of cytomegalovirus exposure and HLA in healthy donors. A multiplex PCR was run with 60 Vbeta primers and 13 Jbeta primers. Generated by immunoSEQ multiplex PCR, the TCRdb table keeps only in-frame clones and is missing some. Of fewer than 200,000 clones in the sample, almost 80% were seen once. The specimen was PBMCs. The source of these receptors is a man under 40 in good health and CMV-seronegative.

V usage is TRBV7-8 and J usage is TRBJ2-7, with 8 bases lining up with TRBD1. This CDR3 is 15 amino acids long. Germline V CDR1 and CDR2: SGHVS, FQNEAQ. J gave up 2 bases and V 5 bases, and 8 bases lay outside the gene matches. Here the CDR3 reads CASSPGTGSTYEQYF. In nucleotides, the CDR3 is TGTGCCAGCAGCCCCGGGACAGGCTCAACCTACGAGCAGTACTTC.

The chain employs TRBV4-2 and TRBJ1-1, with D maybe TRBD1 (5 bases). CDR1 and CDR2 from the germline V gene are LGHNA and YNFKEQ. The length of the CDR3 is 17 residues. V gave up 2 bases and J gave up 1 base, with 17 bases separating them. The CDR3 nucleotides are TGTGCCAGCAGCCAATCTGGAGGGGTTCGGGCGAACACTGAAGCTTTCTTT. It specifies CASSQSGGVRANTEAFF.

This sequence joins TRBV28 and TRBJ2-7; 7 nucleotides line up with TRBD2. V was clipped by 7 bases and J by 0 bases; unmatched bases: 6. Looked up from germline, CDR1 is MDHEN and CDR2 is SYDVKM. The CDR3 extends over 14 amino acids. The DNA of the CDR3 is TGTGCCAGCATTAAGCGGGGCCCCTCCTACGAGCAGTACTTC. Residues: CASIKRGPSYEQYF.

CDR3 sequence (DNA): TGTGCCATACAACTGGGACACCGCACAGATACGCAGTATTTT. Its translation: CAIQLGHRTDTQYF. This chain joins TRBV28 and TRBJ2-3, with D perhaps matching TRBD1 (6 bases). The V and J ends lost 10 bases and 1 base respectively, with 15 bases between them. This CDR3 is built from 14 residues. The germline gives CDR1 MDHEN, CDR2 SYDVKM. Full variable domain (outside the CDR3, taken from reference TRBV28 and TRBJ2-3): DVKVTQSSRYLVKRTGEKVFLECVQDMDHENMFWYRQDPGLGLRLIYFSYDVKMKEKGDIPEGYSVSREKKERFSLILESASTNQTSMYLCAIQLGHRTDTQYFGPGTRLTVL.

This chain links TRBV14 with TRBJ2-1; 10 bases align to TRBD2. V gave up 1 base and J gave up 13 bases; unmatched junction bases: 10. The V gene's germline CDR1 is SGHDN and CDR2 FVKESK. The CDR3 runs 15 residues. The CDR3: CASSQVAGGKGLQFF. CDR3 bases: TGTGCCAGCAGCCAAGTAGCGGGAGGAAAAGGGTTACAGTTCTTC.

This chain joins TRBV2 and TRBJ2-2, with TRBD2 identical over 10 bases. This CDR3 comprises 16 residues. With V trimmed by 6 bases and J by 1 base, 5 bases remained unmatched. In germline, CDR1 is SNHLY, CDR2 FYNNEI. CDR3 in amino acids: CASRGERGGNTGELFF. CDR3 nucleotides: TGTGCCAGCAGAGGCGAGCGGGGGGGGAACACCGGGGAGCTGTTTTTT.

A word on this clone: The identical CDR3 is also encoded by other nucleotide sequences in the sample. This chain connects TRBV30 to TRBJ1-1, with 7 bases that match TRBD1. There are 14 residues in the CDR3. The germline CDR1 and CDR2 sequences are GTSNPN and SVGIG (reference sequence). The J segment lost 1 base and the V segment lost 2 bases, leaving 4 bases of the junction unmatched. Written as DNA, the CDR3 is TGTGCCTGGAGTAGGGGGCTTGAGAACACTGAAGCTTTCTTT. Protein sequence: CAWSRGLENTEAFF.

The chain carries TRBV7-2 and TRBJ1-6, with 7 bases fitting TRBD1. From germline, CDR1 is SGHTA and CDR2 FQGNSA. This CDR3 spans 17 amino acids. The ends lost 3 bases at V and 0 bases at J; junction bases unmatched: 5. Here the CDR3 DNA reads TGTGCCAGCAGCTTCGGACAGGCGAGCTCCTATAATTCACCCCTCCACTTT. Protein: CASSFGQASSYNSPLHF.

This clone was seen just once. This CDR3 reads CASSLADITYNSPLHF. The CDR3 DNA reads TGCGCCAGCAGCTTGGCGGACATCACCTATAATTCACCCCTCCACTTT. This rearrangement joins TRBV5-1 to TRBJ1-6, with D tentatively TRBD1 (5 bases). Trimming cost V 0 bases and J 2 bases, with 9 bases left between them. This CDR3 has 16 residues. Germline values: CDR1 SGHRS, CDR2 YFSETQ.

This chain uses TRBV5-1 with TRBJ2-1; TRBD1 matches at 9 bases. The CDR3 runs 15 residues. Losses at the gene ends were 4 bases for V and 8 bases for J; bases not matched to a gene: 10. Germline V gives CDR1 SGHRS, CDR2 YFSETQ. The CDR3 is CASSRRTGAADEQFF. The DNA of the CDR3 is TGCGCCAGCAGCCGTCGGACAGGGGCGGCCGATGAGCAGTTCTTC.

This clone is a singleton in its sample. The rearrangement joins TRBV28 to TRBJ2-2; D remains unclear. There are 13 residues in the CDR3. Trimming left V 6 bases short and J 7 bases short, with 12 bases between. Germline lookup yields CDR1 MDHEN and CDR2 SYDVKM. CDR3 loop: CASSYPSFGELFF. For the CDR3, the DNA is TGTGCCAGCAGCTACCCCTCTTTCGGGGAGCTGTTTTTT.

This clone has only a few counts. This chain uses TRBV2 with TRBJ2-2; TRBD2 agrees at 13 bases. The V and J ends lost 10 bases and 7 bases, in that order; junction bases with no gene match: 12. CDR3 size: 16 residues. Germline values: CDR1 SNHLY, CDR2 FYNNEI. In nucleotides, the CDR3 is TGTGCCACCCCAGGCACTAGCGGGGGGGCAAACGGGGAGCTGTTTTTT. This encodes CATPGTSGGANGELFF.

The chain is built from TRBV7-3 and TRBJ2-3; 7 bases are shared with TRBD1. Losses at the gene ends were 5 bases for V and 1 base for J; bases not matched to a gene: 3. This CDR3 is 14 amino acids long. Germline V CDR1 and CDR2: SGHTA, FQGTGA. The CDR3 protein is CASSLTGGTDTQYF. CDR3 DNA sequence: TGTGCCAGCAGCCTCACAGGGGGCACAGATACGCAGTATTTT.

J is TRBJ2-5 and V is TRBV5-4; 9 bases agree with TRBD2. The germline V gene encodes CDR1 SGHNT and CDR2 YYREEE (reference sequence). With 3 bases clipped from V and 5 bases from J, the junction kept 11 bases outside the gene matches. The CDR3 loop spans 16 amino acids. As DNA, the CDR3 is TGTGCCAGCAGCTACTCTAGCGGGGTAAGGGTGGAGACCCAGTACTTC. Residues: CASSYSSGVRVETQYF.

The rearrangement links TRBV2 to TRBJ1-5, with 7 positions matching TRBD1. The CDR3 spans 16 residues. V lost 2 bases, J lost 2 bases, and 6 bases stayed unmatched. The germline V gene has CDR1 SNHLY and CDR2 FYNNEI. The CDR3 reads CASSERSGQGNQPQHF. DNA of the CDR3: TGTGCCAGCAGTGAAAGGTCCGGACAGGGCAATCAGCCCCAGCATTTT.

The V call is TRBV6-5, the J call TRBJ2-7, with TRBD1 identical over 10 bases. Germline trimming cut 5 bases from V and 9 bases from J; bases unmatched to any gene: 4. CDR1 is MNHEY and CDR2 is SVGAGI in the germline V gene. The CDR3 totals 12 residues. The chain's CDR3 is CASSRQGARQYF. The CDR3 nucleotides read TGTGCCAGCAGTAGACAGGGGGCGCGGCAGTACTTC.

This chain links TRBV9 with TRBJ2-4; unclear D gene. V gave up 0 bases and J gave up 7 bases, with 14 bases separating them. The CDR3 is 15 residues long. In germline, CDR1 is SGDLS, CDR2 YYNGEE. CDR3 DNA: TGTGCCAGCAGCGTAGGGGCAGAGCCAAGGAACATTCAGTACTTC. This gives the protein CASSVGAEPRNIQYF.

This chain connects TRBV7-3 to TRBJ2-7, with TRBD2 matching over 9 bases. The J segment lost 2 bases and the V segment lost 2 bases, leaving 1 base of the junction unmatched. Germline V lookup: CDR1 SGHTA, CDR2 FQGTGA. There are 14 residues in the CDR3. The CDR3 DNA reads TGTGCCAGCAGCTTAGCGGGGGGGACCTACGAGCAGTACTTC. Translated: CASSLAGGTYEQYF.

The chain uses TRBV7-8 and TRBJ2-2; possibly TRBD2 for D (5 bases). V lost 4 bases and J lost 4, with 10 bases in between. This CDR3 region has 14 residues. CDR1 and CDR2 (germline): SGHVS, FQNEAQ. CDR3 nucleotides: TGTGCCAGCAGCTACCAGAGCGGCACCGGGGAGCTGTTTTTT. Residues: CASSYQSGTGELFF.

This chain connects TRBV4-3 to TRBJ2-7; possibly TRBD1 for D (5 bases). CDR3 size: 16 residues. From germline, CDR1 is LGHNA and CDR2 YSLEER. V was shortened by 0 bases and J by 0 bases, with 12 bases between the two germline ends. The CDR3: CASSQDRQGSSYEQYF. In DNA form, the CDR3 reads TGCGCCAGCAGCCAAGATCGGCAGGGCTCCTCCTACGAGCAGTACTTC.